One sample yielded the 25 T cell receptor beta chains listed below, sequenced in a study of T cell responses to AZD1222 COVID-19 vaccine. Profiled with immunoSEQ multiplex PCR; TCRdb holds only in-frame clones, not every one. The table has around 95,000 clones, about nine tenths seen once; the top ten hold approximately 1.7%. This specimen consisted of peripheral blood, obtained on day 0 of AZD1222 vaccination. The receptors here all came from an adult in good health.

The chain employs TRBV18 and TRBJ2-2, with TRBD1 identical over 7 bases. This CDR3 comprises 14 residues. V dropped 3 bases and J dropped 9; count of bases not matched to a gene: 7. Germline CDR1 reads KGHSH; CDR2 reads LQKENI. This chain's CDR3 is CASSPGQALRELFF. CDR3 DNA: TGTGCCAGCTCACCCGGACAGGCCCTACGGGAGCTGTTTTTT.

The V call is TRBV5-1, the J call TRBJ2-7, with 11 bases that match TRBD2. V gave up 3 bases and J gave up 6 bases; unmatched junction bases: 5. CDR1 is SGHRS and CDR2 is YFSETQ in the germline V gene. This CDR3 is built from 14 residues. CDR3 amino acids: CASSSLAGALEQYF. CDR3 in DNA: TGCGCCAGCAGCTCACTAGCGGGAGCGCTCGAGCAGTACTTC.

The chain is built from TRBV3-1 (or the pseudogene TRBV3-2) and TRBJ2-6, with 7 positions matching TRBD1. This CDR3 comprises 19 residues. The ends lost 1 base at V and 0 bases at J; junction bases unmatched: 9. CDR1 is LGHDT, CDR2 YNNKEL, per germline (reference sequence). This chain's CDR3 is CASSQAYGTARSGANVLTF. CDR3 nucleotide sequence: TGTGCCAGCAGCCAAGCCTACGGGACAGCCCGCTCTGGGGCCAACGTCCTGACTTTC.

The chain has TRBV20-1 and TRBJ1-2; D possibly corresponds to TRBD1 (6 bases). There are 11 residues in the CDR3. Germline CDR1 is DFQATT and CDR2 is SNEGSKA (reference sequence). Trimming left V 7 bases short and J 12 bases short, with 18 bases between. The CDR3 region has the DNA TGCAGTGTCCCCGCAGGGGCGATACACACCTTC. It is translated as CSVPAGAIHTF.

The rearrangement joins TRBV5-1 to TRBJ2-5; D is unclear. Germline loops: CDR1 SGHRS, CDR2 YFSETQ. V lost 4 bases and J lost 2, with 6 bases in between. The CDR3 is 12 amino acids. Written as DNA, the CDR3 is TGCGCCAGCAGCCCCCTACAAGAGACCCAGTACTTC. It encodes CASSPLQETQYF.

This CDR3 is CAIKRGLAGQETQYF. The DNA of the CDR3 is TGTGCCATAAAGAGGGGACTAGCGGGGCAAGAGACCCAGTACTTC. The V call is TRBV10-3, the J call TRBJ2-5; 13 nucleotides line up with TRBD2. Looked up from germline, CDR1 is ENHRY and CDR2 is SYGVKD. This CDR3 is built from 15 residues. The J segment lost 2 bases and the V segment lost 9 bases, leaving 6 bases of the junction unmatched.

The J gene is TRBJ1-5, the V gene TRBV5-5, with 8 bases that match TRBD1. V was pared by 4 bases and J by 7 bases, with 4 bases of the junction left unmatched. The CDR3 covers 13 residues. The germline CDR1 and CDR2 sequences are SGHKS and YYEKEE (reference sequence). In nucleotides, the CDR3 is TGTGCCAGCAGCCTTCAGGGGGCCCAGCCCCAGCATTTT. Translated: CASSLQGAQPQHF.

The chain employs TRBV27 and TRBJ2-1; D is unclear. CDR1 and CDR2 (germline): MNHEY, SMNVEV (reference sequence). Trimming pared 5 bases from V and 2 bases from J, leaving 13 bases between. This CDR3 region has 15 residues. The CDR3 reads CASSPGPTPYNEQFF. As DNA, the CDR3 is TGTGCCAGCAGTCCAGGACCCACCCCCTACAATGAGCAGTTCTTC.

This clone was seen only once. In DNA form, the CDR3 reads TGTGCCAGCAGCCCCGGCCTAGCGAGTTCTACCGGGGAGCTGTTTTTT. This sequence encodes CASSPGLASSTGELFF. V gene TRBV7-7 combines with J gene TRBJ2-2; D may be TRBD2 (6 bases). CDR1 and CDR2 (germline): SSHAT, FNYEAQ (reference sequence). CDR3 length equals 16 residues. Deletions cut 5 bases from V and 5 bases from J, with 18 bases between.

V usage is TRBV29-1 and J usage is TRBJ2-7; tentatively, D is TRBD2 (6 bases). V dropped 4 bases and J dropped 6 bases, with 16 bases sitting between them. CDR3 length: 13 residues. The V gene's germline CDR1 is SQVTM and CDR2 ANQGSEA. CDR3 in DNA: TGCAGCGTTGTCTGGGGGGAGTCGGGCGAGCAGTACTTC. Protein sequence: CSVVWGESGEQYF.

The genes are TRBV27 and TRBJ1-2; no reliable D call. CDR1 and CDR2 (germline): MNHEY, SMNVEV (reference sequence). Trimming took 4 bases from V and 3 from J, leaving 0 bases between them. The CDR3 covers 10 residues. In nucleotides, the CDR3 is TGTGCCAGCAGTTACTATGGCTACACCTTC. Its protein product is CASSYYGYTF.

The V and J genes are TRBV30 and TRBJ1-1; 7 nucleotides agree with TRBD1. Per the germline V gene, CDR1 is GTSNPN and CDR2 is SVGIG (reference sequence). The CDR3 has 12 residues. J was trimmed by 6 bases and V by 3 bases; bases with no gene match: 4. The CDR3 sequence: CAWSSDRAEAFF. CDR3 coding DNA: TGTGCCTGGAGCTCCGACAGGGCTGAAGCTTTCTTT.

This CDR3 reads CASSLLREYEQYF. CDR3 DNA: TGTGCCAGCAGTTTATTGCGGGAGTACGAGCAGTACTTC. The genes are TRBV28 and TRBJ2-7, with 7 nucleotides matching TRBD2. This CDR3 spans 13 amino acids. The V gene end was trimmed by 1 base and the J gene end by 4 bases; junction bases not matched to a gene: 1. The germline V gene has CDR1 MDHEN and CDR2 SYDVKM.

J is TRBJ1-5 and V is TRBV12-3 or TRBV12-4; unclear D gene. The CDR3 extends over 12 amino acids. V was pared by 6 bases and J by 4 bases, with 7 bases between. The CDR3 spells CASSPLNQPQHF. As DNA, the CDR3 is TGTGCCAGCAGCCCACTGAATCAGCCCCAGCATTTT.

This rearrangement joins TRBV21-1 to TRBJ2-5; the DNA was not used to check the table's D call, TRBD1. TRBV21-1 has pseudogene status. The CDR3 is made up of 17 amino acids. CDR3 nucleotides: TGTGCCAGCAGCAAAAGGAAGAGGGGACAGGGATTAGAGACCCAGTACTTC. It yields the protein CASSKRKRGQGLETQYF.

The chain is built from TRBV27 and TRBJ2-5; tentative D call: TRBD1 (6 bases). CDR3 length: 13 amino acids. The germline CDR1 and CDR2 sequences are MNHEY and SMNVEV (reference sequence). Trimming stripped 3 bases from V and 4 bases from J, with 9 bases between. Here the CDR3 reads CASSFSGVETQYF. CDR3 coding DNA: TGTGCCAGCAGTTTTTCAGGGGTAGAGACCCAGTACTTC.

The V gene is TRBV13, the J gene TRBJ2-3; 8 nucleotides agree with TRBD2. Germline V gene data show CDR1 as PRHDT and CDR2 as FYEKMQ (reference sequence). This CDR3 is 15 amino acids long. Trimming removed 4 bases from V and 14 bases from J; junction bases left unmatched: 17. The CDR3 here is CASSSSPSGLQSGYF. For the CDR3, the DNA is TGTGCCAGCAGCTCGTCTCCTAGCGGGCTTCAATCTGGGTATTTT.

The V and J genes are TRBV7-9 and TRBJ2-2, with D unresolved. V was trimmed by 2 bases and J by 2 bases, leaving 6 bases between them. Germline V gene data show CDR1 as SEHNR and CDR2 as FQNEAQ (reference sequence). The CDR3 is 14 amino acids. As DNA, the CDR3 is TGTGCCAGCAGCTTAAGTGGAAACACCGGGGAGCTGTTTTTT. Its protein is CASSLSGNTGELFF.

This chain links TRBV27 with TRBJ1-5; no reliable D call. The CDR3 covers 15 residues. CDR1 and CDR2 from the germline V gene are MNHEY and SMNVEV (reference sequence). V dropped 5 bases and J dropped 0 bases, with 11 bases sitting between them. CDR3 sequence reads: CASSPARYSNQPQHF. For the CDR3, the DNA is TGTGCCAGCAGTCCGGCGAGGTATAGCAATCAGCCCCAGCATTTT.

This chain connects TRBV4-1 to TRBJ1-1; D is ambiguous. V lost 1 base and J 4 bases, leaving 10 bases between the germline ends. Germline CDR1 reads MGHRA; CDR2 reads YSYEKL. The CDR3 consists of 14 residues. The CDR3 DNA follows: TGCGCCAGCAGCCAAGTGTCGGGTCGCACTGAAGCTTTCTTT. The encoded protein is CASSQVSGRTEAFF.

The chain combines TRBV25-1 with TRBJ1-2; D not resolved. The CDR3 length is 15 residues. CDR1 is MGHDK, CDR2 SYGVNS, per germline. The ends were cut back, 1 base at V and 4 bases at J, with 13 bases in the middle. The CDR3 DNA follows: TGTGCCAGCAGTGAATTTGGGGATGCCCGCTATGGCTACACCTTC. Translated, it gives CASSEFGDARYGYTF.

The rearrangement links TRBV28 to TRBJ2-7, with D perhaps TRBD1 (5 bases). Germline V lookup: CDR1 MDHEN, CDR2 SYDVKM. This CDR3 contains 14 residues. Trimming pared 4 bases from V and 7 bases from J, leaving 17 bases between. CDR3 residues: CASSSQTRRDEQYF. The CDR3 DNA follows: TGTGCCAGCAGTTCGCAGACCCGCAGGGATGAGCAGTACTTC.

The chain is built from TRBV6-5 and TRBJ2-2; 8 nucleotides agree with TRBD2. Germline-derived CDR1 and CDR2 are MNHEY and SVGAGI. The CDR3 loop spans 14 amino acids. Trimming removed 0 bases from V and 11 bases from J; junction bases left unmatched: 5. This CDR3 reads CASSYSREGQELFF. The CDR3 nucleotides are TGTGCCAGCAGTTACTCCCGGGAGGGCCAAGAGCTGTTTTTT.

The rearrangement links TRBV28 to TRBJ2-7; 8 bases map to TRBD1. CDR1 is MDHEN, CDR2 SYDVKM, per germline. The CDR3 is made up of 15 amino acids. Trimming took 5 bases from V and 0 from J; bases not matched to a gene: 6. The CDR3 DNA is TGTGCCAGCAGTCACACAGGGGGTGGCTCCTACGAGCAGTACTTC. It translates to CASSHTGGGSYEQYF.

This chain joins TRBV5-6 and TRBJ2-1; D uncertain. The V end was cut by 1 base, the J end by 2 bases, with 10 bases between. This CDR3 is 15 amino acids long. The germline gives CDR1 SGHDT, CDR2 YYEEEE. The CDR3 sequence is CASSLFTMTYNEQFF. The CDR3 DNA reads as TGTGCCAGCAGCTTGTTCACAATGACCTACAATGAGCAGTTCTTC.